This record covers a single T cell receptor (beta chain). Antigen unknown. RNA extraction and reverse transcription yielded cDNA as sequencing template. Produced via immunoSEQ multiplex PCR; TCRdb's table is partial and in-frame only. Of 200,000 to 250,000 clones in the sample, over 60% were seen once. Trimming pared 6 bases from V and 10 bases from J, leaving 15 bases between. From germline, CDR1 is SQVTM and CDR2 ANQGSEA. CDR3 size: 11 residues. Treatment of the sample: oral pan-JAK inhibitor, 5-10 mg twice daily. The sample belongs to a study of CD8+ T cells in alopecia areata. Study findings and constraints: Shared TCR sequences were less clear between patients than in mice, possibly partly from HLA diversity.

Sequenced here: CD4+ T cells sorted from blood, sampled at week 4, from a patient treated with tofacitinib. This chain connects TRBV29-1 to TRBJ2-5; D remains unclear. This receptor was identified in a human donor with alopecia areata. In DNA form, the CDR3 reads TGCAGCGTCGACCTCTTTCAGGTCCAGTACTTC. This encodes CSVDLFQVQYF.